This T cell receptor beta chain appears in the sequencing data of a study of PD-1 blockade in classical Hodgkin lymphoma. Study-level findings and limits: By C4D1, diversity of CD4+ TCRs had risen significantly, whereas that of CD8+ TCRs had not.

This CDR3 region has 13 residues. V was trimmed by 6 bases and J by 1 base, leaving 9 bases between them. Germline loops: CDR1 MNHNY, CDR2 SVGAGI (reference sequence). Every patient experienced relapse after autologous stem cell transplantation, and brentuximab vedotin exposure varied. With regard to this clone: The antigen remains undetermined.

Assay used: immunoSEQ multiplex PCR; TCRdb lists only in-frame clones, some missing. This sample has about 40,000 clones, with 75% to 90% found just once. Sample: peripheral blood mononuclear cells (PBMCs), taken at baseline. The receptor comes from a human donor with classical Hodgkin lymphoma. The chain couples TRBV6-6 to TRBJ1-1, with TRBD1 as a possible D gene (5 bases). The CDR3 DNA sequence: TGTGCCAGCAGACATCAGGGGAACACTGAAGCTTTCTTT. As protein: CASRHQGNTEAFF.